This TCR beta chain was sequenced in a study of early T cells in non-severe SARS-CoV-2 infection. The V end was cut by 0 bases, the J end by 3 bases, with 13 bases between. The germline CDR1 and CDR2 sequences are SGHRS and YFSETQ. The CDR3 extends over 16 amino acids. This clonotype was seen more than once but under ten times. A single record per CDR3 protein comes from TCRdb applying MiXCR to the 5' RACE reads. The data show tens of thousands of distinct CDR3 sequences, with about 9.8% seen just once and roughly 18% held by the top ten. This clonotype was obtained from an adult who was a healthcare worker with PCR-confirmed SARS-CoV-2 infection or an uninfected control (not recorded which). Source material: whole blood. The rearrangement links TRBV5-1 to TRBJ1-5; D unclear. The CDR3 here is CASSLAGVADNQPQHF. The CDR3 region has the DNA TGCGCCAGCAGCTTGGCCGGGGTCGCCGACAATCAGCCCCAGCATTTT.